The T cell receptor beta chain described here comes from a study of glioma-infiltrating T cells. On this clonotype itself: Its cognate antigen is unknown. Given the absence of the conserved phenylalanine or tryptophan at the CDR3 end, a read error is likely.

Using RNA template, CDR3s of TCR alpha and beta were amplified with iRepertoire arm-PCR. For one-step reverse transcription and amplification, about 85-400 ng of tissue mRNA or PBMC total RNA was used. TCRdb called the multiplex PCR reads again in MiXCR, with one record for every CDR3 protein. The sample records approximately 100,000 distinct CDR3 sequences, around 29% being singletons. Whole-study results and caveats: Non-neoplastic patients had below-expected tissue-blood divergence, while all gliomas exceeded expectation. Tissue and blood shared very few CDR3 sequences.

The CDR3 extends over 15 amino acids. V lost 1 base to trimming and J lost 0 bases, with 10 bases between them. Germline lookup yields CDR1 LGHDT and CDR2 YNNKEL (reference sequence). The receptor was derived from a human donor with low-grade glioma or glioblastoma, undergoing nonglioma brain surgery, or in good health (not recorded which). Sequencing was done on a sample of glioma tissue, nonneoplastic brain tissue, or PBMCs (not recorded which). This chain connects TRBV3-1 to TRBJ2-7; D is unclear. The CDR3 is CASSQAEWNSYEQYY. The CDR3 DNA sequence: TGTGCCAGCAGCCAAGCGGAGTGGAACTCCTACGAGCAGTACTAC.